A single sample gave rise to the 8 T cell receptor beta chains below, sequenced in a study of cytomegalovirus exposure and HLA in healthy donors. Amplification used 60 Vbeta primers and 13 Jbeta primers. Profiled with immunoSEQ multiplex PCR; TCRdb holds only in-frame clones, not every one. The table records approximately 100,000 clones, approximately 85% of them present only once. Sequencing used PBMCs. These TCRs come from a man aged 25 to 40 in good health and CMV-seronegative.

The V and J genes are TRBV7-2 and TRBJ2-1; 7 bases are shared with TRBD1. Germline CDR1 SGHTA, CDR2 FQGNSA. The ends lost 6 bases at V and 0 bases at J; junction bases unmatched: 2. The CDR3 loop spans 14 amino acids. The CDR3 DNA is TGTGCCAGCAGGGGGACAGCCTCCTACAATGAGCAGTTCTTC. Translation: CASRGTASYNEQFF.

This chain joins TRBV5-4 and TRBJ1-2; perhaps TRBD1 as D (6 bases). Germline lookup yields CDR1 SGHNT and CDR2 YYREEE (reference sequence). Trimming took off 3 bases at V and 0 bases at J, with 15 bases between the two ends. This CDR3 spans 16 amino acids. The CDR3 DNA sequence: TGTGCCAGCAGCTCACCCCCAGGGGCAGCTAACTATGGCTACACCTTC. Its protein product is CASSSPPGAANYGYTF.

The rearrangement uses TRBV7-9 and TRBJ2-7, with 8 bases that match TRBD2. In germline, CDR1 is SEHNR, CDR2 FQNEAQ (reference sequence). V shed 6 bases and J 2 bases; nucleotides not matched to a gene: 6. The CDR3 consists of 14 residues. CDR3 bases: TGTGCCAGCAGTTCTCAAGCGGGAGCCTACGAGCAGTACTTC. This translates into CASSSQAGAYEQYF. Looking up the rest from reference TRBV7-9 and TRBJ2-7 gives the full variable domain: DTGVSQNPRHKITKRGQNVTFRCDPISEHNRLYWYRQTLGQGPEFLTYFQNEAQLEKSRLLSDRFSAERPKGSFSTLEIQRTEQGDSAMYLCASSSQAGAYEQYFGPGTRLTVT.

A word on this clone: Other DNA sequences in this specimen translate into the identical CDR3. The V and J genes are TRBV9 and TRBJ1-2, with D maybe TRBD1 (5 bases). V lost 0 bases and J 7 bases, leaving 7 bases between the germline ends. The CDR3 loop spans 12 amino acids. CDR1 and CDR2 from the germline V gene are SGDLS and YYNGEE. The CDR3, as DNA: TGTGCCAGCAGCGTAGGGAGGGGTGGCTACACCTTC. Translation gives CASSVGRGGYTF.

The V and J genes are TRBV6-1 and TRBJ2-5; 11 bases agree with TRBD2. The length of the CDR3 is 15 residues. Trimming took 2 bases from V and 2 from J; bases not matched to a gene: 1. Germline V gene data show CDR1 as MNHNS and CDR2 as SASEGT. Written as DNA, the CDR3 is TGTGCCAGCAGTGAAATAGCGGGAGGGCAAGAGACCCAGTACTTC. It encodes CASSEIAGGQETQYF.

The chain's CDR3 is CSVVGRPNEQFF. CDR3 DNA: TGCAGCGTTGTCGGGAGGCCCAATGAGCAGTTCTTC. The rearrangement uses TRBV29-1 and TRBJ2-1; 7 bases are a match to TRBD2. With 4 bases clipped from V and 6 bases from J, the junction kept 3 bases outside the gene matches. CDR1 is SQVTM and CDR2 is ANQGSEA in the germline V gene. The CDR3 runs to 12 residues.

CDR3 sequence (DNA): TGTGCCAGCGCAACTGGGGGGGCTGGGAACACTGAAGCTTTCTTT. Amino acids: CASATGGAGNTEAFF. This chain joins TRBV6-1 and TRBJ1-1; tentatively, D is TRBD1 (6 bases). CDR3 length: 15 amino acids. V shed 8 bases and J shed 1 base, with 17 bases lying between them. Germline values: CDR1 MNHNS, CDR2 SASEGT.

The chain uses TRBV29-1 and TRBJ2-1, with D tentatively TRBD1 (5 bases). This CDR3 contains 14 residues. The germline V gene has CDR1 SQVTM and CDR2 ANQGSEA. Trimming took 5 bases from V and 8 from J, leaving 19 bases between them. In DNA form, the CDR3 reads TGCAGCGTTTTGGGGCAGGCCGCAAGATATGAGCAGTTCTTC. Translated: CSVLGQAARYEQFF.